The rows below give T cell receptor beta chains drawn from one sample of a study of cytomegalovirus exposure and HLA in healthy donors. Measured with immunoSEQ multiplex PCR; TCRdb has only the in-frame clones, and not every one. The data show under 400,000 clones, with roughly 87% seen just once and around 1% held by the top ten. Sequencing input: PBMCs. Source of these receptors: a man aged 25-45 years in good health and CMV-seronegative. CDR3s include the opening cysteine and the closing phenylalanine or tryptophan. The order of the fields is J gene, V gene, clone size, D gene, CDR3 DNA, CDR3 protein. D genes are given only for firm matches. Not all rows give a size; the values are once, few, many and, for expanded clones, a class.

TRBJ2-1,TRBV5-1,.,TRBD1,TGCGCCAGCAGCTTAGACAGGGGGCGAAATGAGCAGTTCTTC,CASSLDRGRNEQFF
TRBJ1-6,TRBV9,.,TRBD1,TGTGCCAGCAGCGTAGATGGGACAGGGAATTCACCCCTCCACTTT,CASSVDGTGNSPLHF
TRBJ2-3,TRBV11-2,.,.,TGTGCCAGCAGCTTAGGCGGGACCACAGATACGCAGTATTTT,CASSLGGTTDTQYF
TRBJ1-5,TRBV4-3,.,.,TGCGCCAGCAGCCCCAACTATAGCAATCAGCCCCAGCATTTT,CASSPNYSNQPQHF
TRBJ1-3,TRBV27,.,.,TGTGCCAGCAGTTGGGCGGGCTCTGGAAACACCATATATTTT,CASSWAGSGNTIYF
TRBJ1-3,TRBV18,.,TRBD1,TGTGCCAGCTCACCGACAGGGGGTTTATCTGGAAACACCATATATTTT,CASSPTGGLSGNTIYF
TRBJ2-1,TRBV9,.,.,TGTGCCAGCAGCGACGGAGGTGAGCAGTTCTTC,CASSDGGEQFF
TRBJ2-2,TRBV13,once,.,TGTGCCAGCAGCCCCCGCCACGTTCAGGACACCGGGGAGCTGTTTTTT,CASSPRHVQDTGELFF
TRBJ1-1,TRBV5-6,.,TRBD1,TGTGCCAGCAGCTTGCGGACCGGGACAGGTAGCAGTGGTACTGAAGCTTTCTTT,CASSLRTGTGSSGTEAFF
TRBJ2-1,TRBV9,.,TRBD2,TGTGCCAGCAGCGTAGGAGGCGGGGGATCTTCCTACAATGAGCAGTTCTTC,CASSVGGGGSSYNEQFF
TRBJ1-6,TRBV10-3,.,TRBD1,TGTGCCATCAGACGGACAGGGGTAGAGTCACCCCTCCACTTT,CAIRRTGVESPLHF
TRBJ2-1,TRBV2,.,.,TGTGCCAGCAGTCAAAATGGCCTCAATGAGCAGTTCTTC,CASSQNGLNEQFF
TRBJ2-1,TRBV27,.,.,TGTGCCAGCAGTTTATCGGTGGGGCCGTTCTACAATGAGCAGTTCTTC,CASSLSVGPFYNEQFF
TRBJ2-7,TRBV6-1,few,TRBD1,TGTGCCAGCCTGCTCGGGACAGGGCAGAACGAGCAGTACTTC,CASLLGTGQNEQYF
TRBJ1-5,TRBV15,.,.,TGTGCCACCAGCAGAGGGGGCGAGAGCAATCAGCCCCAGCATTTT,CATSRGGESNQPQHF
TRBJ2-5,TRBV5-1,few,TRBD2,TGCGCCAGCAGCCCTGGTGCCGCGGGGGGAGAGACCCAGTACTTC,CASSPGAAGGETQYF
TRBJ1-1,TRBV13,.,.,TGTGCCAGCAGCTCCCGGACAGAAAACACTGAAGCTTTCTTT,CASSSRTENTEAFF
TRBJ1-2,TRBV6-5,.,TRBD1,TGTGCCAGCAGTACGACAGGGGGGTTATATGGCTACACCTTC,CASSTTGGLYGYTF
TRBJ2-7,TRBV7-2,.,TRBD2,TGTGCCAGCAGGATGGGAGGGTCCGAGCAGTACTTC,CASRMGGSEQYF
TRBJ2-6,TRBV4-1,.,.,TGCGCCAGCAGCCTGATAAGAGCGGCCGGGGCCAACGTCCTGACTTTC,CASSLIRAAGANVLTF
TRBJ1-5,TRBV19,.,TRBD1,TGTGCCAGTAGTATCTCTGGGACAGGGATCCCTAATAGCAATCAGCCCCAGCATTTT,CASSISGTGIPNSNQPQHF
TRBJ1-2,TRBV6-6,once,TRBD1,TGTGCCAGCAGTCCCACAGGGGGCTATGGCTACACCTTC,CASSPTGGYGYTF
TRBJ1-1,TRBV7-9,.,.,TGTGCCAGCAGCTCACCCCGAGGGATGAACACTGAAGCTTTCTTT,CASSSPRGMNTEAFF
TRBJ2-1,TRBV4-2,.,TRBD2,TGTGCCAGCAGCCAAGTTACCAGCGGGGGGGCCGAAGGTGAGCAGTTCTTC,CASSQVTSGGAEGEQFF
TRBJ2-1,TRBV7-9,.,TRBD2,TGTGCCAGCAGCACCCGAGCGGGGGGCAGCTCCTACAATGAGCAGTTCTTC,CASSTRAGGSSYNEQFF
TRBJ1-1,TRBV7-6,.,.,TGTGCCACGGGAGGACAGCTGAACACTGAAGCTTTCTTT,CATGGQLNTEAFF
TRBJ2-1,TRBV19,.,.,TGTGCCACCCTCGGGATAGGGTCGTACAATGAGCAGTTCTTC,CATLGIGSYNEQFF
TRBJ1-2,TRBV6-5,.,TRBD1,TGTGCCAGCAGTCCGACCCGGACAGGCTATGGCTACACCTTC,CASSPTRTGYGYTF
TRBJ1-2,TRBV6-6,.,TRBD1,TGTGCCAGCAGGCCAACTCCCGACAGGGGATATCATGGCTACACCTTC,CASRPTPDRGYHGYTF
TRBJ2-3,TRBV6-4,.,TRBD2,TGTGCCAGCAGTGCTGGCGGGGGGGGCTCCACAGATACGCAGTATTTT,CASSAGGGGSTDTQYF